The present entry profiles one T cell receptor (beta chain) with its context. Its antigen remains unknown. This entry comes from a study of identifying expanded T cells in peripheral blood. Findings of the study overall: Clone count variance between approximately 2-week samples rose with total template count. Technical replicates showed around 1.1 changed clones; two weeks approximately 15; four weeks 19.

Repertoires were generated with immunoSEQ multiplex PCR, while TCRdb's copy carries only in-frame clones and drops some. The sample yields 50,000 to 65,000 clones, about 83% seen once. This CDR3 spans 16 amino acids. Germline lookup yields CDR1 SGHDT and CDR2 YYEEEE. V lost 0 bases, J lost 0 bases, and 10 bases lay in between. No infections or other immune events were documented during collection. The rearrangement uses TRBV5-6 and TRBJ2-1, with a tentative D call TRBD2 (5 bases). Sequencing was done on a sample of blood. The TCR was taken from a person between 18 and 70 years old in good health. CDR3 amino acids: CASSLGTGSSYNEQFF. In DNA form, the CDR3 reads TGTGCCAGCAGCTTGGGGACTGGTAGCTCCTACAATGAGCAGTTCTTC.